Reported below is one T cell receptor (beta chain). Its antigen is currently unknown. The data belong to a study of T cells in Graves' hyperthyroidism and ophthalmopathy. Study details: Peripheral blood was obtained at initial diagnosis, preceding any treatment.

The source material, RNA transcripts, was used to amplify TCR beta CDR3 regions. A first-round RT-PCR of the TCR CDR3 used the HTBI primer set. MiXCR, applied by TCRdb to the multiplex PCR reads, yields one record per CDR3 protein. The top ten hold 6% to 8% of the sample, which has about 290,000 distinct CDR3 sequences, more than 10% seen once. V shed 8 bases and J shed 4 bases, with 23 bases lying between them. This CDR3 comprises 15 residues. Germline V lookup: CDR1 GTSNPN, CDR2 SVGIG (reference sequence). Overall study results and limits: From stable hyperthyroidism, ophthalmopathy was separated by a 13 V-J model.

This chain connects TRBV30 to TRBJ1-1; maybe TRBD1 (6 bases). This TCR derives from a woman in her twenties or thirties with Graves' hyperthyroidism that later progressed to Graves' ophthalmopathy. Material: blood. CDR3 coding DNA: TGTGCCGGCAAGGCCCAGGGGCTTTTTTCCACTGAAGCTTTCTTT. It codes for CAGKAQGLFSTEAFF.